This entry lists 14 T cell receptor beta chains sequenced from one sample in a study of blood T cells in healthy people across ages. Next came a second PCR, run for roughly 6 to 11 cycles, which used a sample-barcoded 5' primer along with a J-beta primer mix. TCRdb fed the 5' RACE reads into MiXCR, producing one record per CDR3 protein. The repertoire holds some 760,000 distinct CDR3 sequences, 25% seen once, with 9.4% in the top ten. These same records also appear under a second study, on T cells of mothers and their children.

Sequencing used blood. The receptors shown here come from a boy under 18 in good health.

This sequence joins TRBV29-1 and TRBJ1-2; D unclear. The ends were cut back, 6 bases at V and 1 base at J, with 21 bases in the middle. This CDR3 is built from 16 residues. CDR1 and CDR2 from the germline V gene are SQVTM and ANQGSEA. The CDR3, as DNA: TGCAGCGTAGAGCTCAGGCCACGTACTATTAACTATGGCTACACCTTC. Its protein product is CSVELRPRTINYGYTF. The whole variable domain, filled in from reference TRBV29-1 and TRBJ1-2, reads SAVISQKPSRDICQRGTSLTIQCQVDSQVTMMFWYRQQPGQSLTLIATANQGSEATYESGFVIDKFPISRPNLTFSTLTVSNMSPEDSSIYLCSVELRPRTINYGYTFGSGTRLTVV.

The chain couples TRBV19 to TRBJ2-7, with 9 bases matching TRBD2. The germline CDR1 and CDR2 sequences are LNHDA and SQIVND (reference sequence). The CDR3 is 15 amino acids. The V and J ends lost 1 base and 5 bases, in that order; junction bases with no gene match: 6. The CDR3 DNA is TGTGCCAGTAGTATAGCTAGCGGGGAGTTCAACGAGCAGTACTTC. As protein: CASSIASGEFNEQYF.

Only a few counts were recorded for this clonotype. The J gene is TRBJ2-5, the V gene TRBV7-8; D tentatively reads TRBD1 or TRBD2 (5 bases each). The DNA matches TRBJ2-7 better at its end, which makes the J call doubtful. Per the germline V gene, CDR1 is SGHVS and CDR2 is FQNEAQ. This CDR3 contains 15 residues. Written as DNA, the CDR3 is TGTGCCAGCAGTCCACTGTCGCAGGGAGCCGGCGAGCAGTACTTC. It yields the protein CASSPLSQGAGEQYF.

There are many counts of this clonotype. V is TRBV6-5 and J is TRBJ2-2; D remains unclear. Trimming shortened V by 3 bases and J by 2 bases, and 1 base separated the two germline ends. Germline CDR1 MNHEY, CDR2 SVGAGI. The CDR3 is 12 residues long. As DNA, the CDR3 is TGTGCCAGCAGTTATAACACCGGGGAGCTGTTTTTT. Encoded protein: CASSYNTGELFF.

This clonotype has at least ten counts. The chain links TRBV7-2 to TRBJ2-5, with 11 bases matching TRBD2. With 3 bases clipped from V and 4 bases from J, the junction kept 4 bases outside the gene matches. The CDR3 runs to 15 residues. Looked up from germline, CDR1 is SGHTA and CDR2 is FQGNSA. CDR3 bases: TGTGCCAGCAGCTTTAGCGGGGGGGCAGGAGAGACCCAGTACTTC. Its translation: CASSFSGGAGETQYF.

The chain links TRBV5-1 to TRBJ1-1; D is perhaps TRBD1 (5 bases). V dropped 4 bases and J dropped 1 base, with 17 bases sitting between them. The CDR3 covers 16 residues. Germline loops: CDR1 SGHRS, CDR2 YFSETQ. CDR3 DNA sequence: TGCGCCAGCAGCCAAACTCCGGACACGCCGAACACTGAAGCTTTCTTT. Encoded protein: CASSQTPDTPNTEAFF.

The gene calls are TRBV5-1 and TRBJ2-7, with D possibly being TRBD2 (5 bases). Between the trimmed V and J ends, which lost 5 bases and 3 bases, there was a span of 12 bases. Germline CDR1 SGHRS, CDR2 YFSETQ. The CDR3 is made up of 13 amino acids. In nucleotides, the CDR3 is TGCGCCAGCAGGCCCATTGGGAGCTACGAGCAGTACTTC. Its protein product is CASRPIGSYEQYF.

The sample holds a few counts of this clonotype. The CDR3 loop is CASSFVGSRDYEQYF. CDR3 coding DNA: TGTGCCAGCAGCTTCGTTGGGTCTAGGGACTACGAGCAGTACTTC. The chain recombines TRBV5-5 with TRBJ2-7; D is uncertain. This CDR3 region has 15 residues. Germline V gene sequence: CDR1 SGHKS, CDR2 YYEKEE (reference sequence). Trimming took 2 bases from V and 3 from J, leaving 15 bases between them.

This clonotype came up a few times. The CDR3 reads CASSPRTYREGNTEAFF. In DNA form, the CDR3 reads TGTGCCAGCAGCCCTAGGACCTACAGGGAAGGGAACACTGAAGCTTTCTTT. The chain is built from TRBV7-9 and TRBJ1-1, with TRBD1 as a possible D gene (6 bases). Trimming removed 5 bases from V and 1 base from J, with 20 bases in between. The CDR3 is 17 residues long. Germline V gene data show CDR1 as SEHNR and CDR2 as FQNEAQ (reference sequence).

This chain links TRBV4-3 with TRBJ2-1; 9 nucleotides match TRBD1. The length of the CDR3 is 17 residues. The germline CDR1 and CDR2 sequences are LGHNA and YSLEER. The V gene end was trimmed by 4 bases and the J gene end by 2 bases; junction bases not matched to a gene: 9. The CDR3 is CASSPWEDRGTYNEQFF. As DNA, the CDR3 is TGCGCCAGCAGCCCCTGGGAAGACAGGGGGACCTACAATGAGCAGTTCTTC.

V is TRBV27 and J is TRBJ1-2, with D possibly being TRBD1 (5 bases). V was pared by 4 bases and J by 3 bases, with 18 bases between. CDR1 and CDR2 (germline): MNHEY, SMNVEV (reference sequence). The CDR3 consists of 16 residues. CDR3 protein: CASSSAGPYPDYGYTF. CDR3 bases: TGTGCCAGCAGTTCCGCGGGACCTTACCCGGACTATGGCTACACCTTC.

This clonotype has just a few counts. This rearrangement joins TRBV9 to TRBJ1-4; D gene uncertain. V was pared by 0 bases and J by 8 bases, with 11 bases between. This CDR3 has 14 residues. CDR1 is SGDLS and CDR2 is YYNGEE in the germline V gene. The CDR3 DNA reads as TGTGCCAGCAGCGTAGAATGGGAGTACGAAAAACTGTTTTTT. Amino acids: CASSVEWEYEKLFF.

A few counts support this clonotype. This chain joins TRBV20-1 and TRBJ1-2, with 8 bases fitting TRBD1. This CDR3 is 12 amino acids long. In germline, CDR1 is DFQATT, CDR2 SNEGSKA (reference sequence). V trimming: 5 bases; J trimming: 3 bases; junction bases outside the gene matches: 2. The CDR3: CSALDRDYGYTF. The CDR3 nucleotides read TGCAGTGCTCTGGACAGGGACTATGGCTACACCTTC.

This clonotype occurred a few times. A read error may account for a junction end that differs from germline. The chain is built from TRBV6-6 and TRBJ1-1; TRBD1 might be the D (6 bases). This CDR3 is 14 amino acids long. CDR1 and CDR2 (germline): MNHNY, SVGAGI (reference sequence). The CDR3 reads CASSYTRGDTEASF. The CDR3 DNA sequence: TGTGCCAGCAGTTACACACGGGGGGACACAGAAGCTTCCTTT.